These 15 T cell receptor beta chains share one sample of origin, sequenced in a study of Ad26.COV2.S vaccination and SARS-CoV-2 variants. The data were produced by immunoSEQ multiplex PCR, yet TCRdb's version contains in-frame clones alone and is incomplete. Of 250,000 to 300,000 clones in the sample, about 87% were seen once. Treatment of the sample: 15 to 20 received Ad26.COV2.S at low or high dose, single or two shots; roughly five received placebo; per-sample allocation not given. Day 63 following the first vaccine or placebo injection was when the samples were taken. Source: peripheral blood, taken in a trial of Ad26.COV2.S vaccine versus placebo. The receptors stem from a person aged 18-65 years who received the Ad26.COV2.S COVID-19 vaccine or a placebo.

The chain has TRBV19 and TRBJ1-2, with D perhaps matching TRBD1 (5 bases). Trimming left V 7 bases short and J 7 bases short, with 22 bases between. Germline values: CDR1 LNHDA, CDR2 SQIVND (reference sequence). This CDR3 is built from 15 residues. The CDR3 nucleotides read TGTGCCAGTATGCCCAGGGTCAGGGAAGTTTTTGGCTACACCTTC. Translating it yields CASMPRVREVFGYTF.

The chain combines TRBV7-6 with TRBJ2-2; 7 bases fit TRBD2. This CDR3 is 17 amino acids long. V lost 2 bases to trimming and J lost 1 base; unmatched junction nucleotides: 7. Germline CDR1 reads SGHVS; CDR2 reads FNYEAQ. CDR3 in amino acids: CASSLPQGGRNTGELFF. CDR3 bases: TGTGCCAGCAGCTTACCCCAGGGAGGGAGGAACACCGGGGAGCTGTTTTTT.

The CDR3 nucleotides read TGCGCCAGCAGCCAAACTCGTCTAGCGGGAGTAGCCACAGATACGCAGTATTTT. Amino acid sequence: CASSQTRLAGVATDTQYF. The chain has TRBV4-1 and TRBJ2-3; TRBD2 matches at 10 bases. The length of the CDR3 is 18 residues. V lost 2 bases to trimming and J lost 2 bases; unmatched junction nucleotides: 10. CDR1 is MGHRA and CDR2 is YSYEKL in the germline V gene.

V gene TRBV4-1 combines with J gene TRBJ1-1; no clear D. V lost 0 bases, J lost 0 bases, and 8 bases lay in between. CDR1 MGHRA and CDR2 YSYEKL come from the germline V gene. CDR3 length equals 15 residues. For the CDR3, the DNA is TGCGCCAGCAGCCAAGATCATCGGTTGAACACTGAAGCTTTCTTT. As protein: CASSQDHRLNTEAFF.

The gene calls are TRBV4-1 and TRBJ1-3; unclear D gene. CDR1 MGHRA and CDR2 YSYEKL come from the germline V gene. Trimming removed 0 bases from V and 4 bases from J, with 10 bases in between. The CDR3 is 15 residues long. CDR3 region: CASSQDLSGGNTIYF. CDR3 sequence (DNA): TGCGCCAGCAGCCAAGATCTCTCAGGCGGAAACACCATATATTTT.

This clone was picked up a small number of times. The chain links TRBV24-1 to TRBJ2-1, with D perhaps assigned TRBD1 or TRBD2 (5 bases each). The CDR3 is 14 amino acids. The germline V gene encodes CDR1 KGHDR and CDR2 SFDVKD. Trimming took 5 bases from V and 13 from J, leaving 20 bases between them. For the CDR3, the DNA is TGTGCCACCAGTGCCTTGGGACCAACCTACCCCCAGTTCTTC. Translated, it gives CATSALGPTYPQFF.

The rearrangement joins TRBV18 to TRBJ2-7; the D gene is possibly TRBD1 (5 bases). Looked up from germline, CDR1 is KGHSH and CDR2 is LQKENI. The CDR3 extends over 16 amino acids. V lost 2 bases to trimming and J lost 7 bases, with 21 bases between them. The CDR3 spells CASSPNRDSVLREQYF. The CDR3 DNA reads TGTGCCAGCTCACCAAATCGCGACAGCGTGTTACGGGAGCAGTACTTC.

This sequence joins TRBV6-6 and TRBJ1-6; D is unclear. The CDR3 totals 13 residues. CDR1 and CDR2 (germline): MNHNY, SVGAGI (reference sequence). Trimming shortened V by 4 bases and J by 5 bases, and 6 bases separated the two germline ends. CDR3 protein: CASSSIDNSPLHF. CDR3 nucleotide sequence: TGTGCCAGCAGTTCAATCGATAATTCACCCCTCCACTTT.

As to this clone: The germline gene is not matched at one end of the junction; a read error may be the cause. The rearrangement uses TRBV7-7 and TRBJ1-1; D gene unclear. Germline V gives CDR1 SSHAT, CDR2 FNYEAQ (reference sequence). This CDR3 is 13 amino acids long. For the CDR3, the DNA is TGTGCTAGCAGTTCCAGTCGGGACACTGAAGCTTTCTTT. Its translation: CASSSSRDTEAFF.

The sample holds a few counts of this clone. The chain uses TRBV10-3 and TRBJ1-6; D gene uncertain. V lost 4 bases and J 6 bases, leaving 4 bases between the germline ends. Germline V CDR1 and CDR2: ENHRY, SYGVKD. The CDR3 consists of 12 residues. CDR3 sequence reads: CAISGGNSPLHF. The CDR3 DNA reads TGTGCCATCAGTGGAGGTAATTCACCCCTCCACTTT.

CDR3 sequence reads: CASSRSGVLNTEAFF. CDR3 DNA: TGCGCCAGCAGCCGCTCAGGGGTACTGAACACTGAAGCTTTCTTT. The V and J genes are TRBV5-1 and TRBJ1-1; TRBD1 might be the D (6 bases). CDR3 size: 15 residues. Germline CDR1 is SGHRS and CDR2 is YFSETQ. V lost 4 bases and J 0 bases, leaving 13 bases between the germline ends.

The chain has TRBV30 and TRBJ1-1; 7 positions match TRBD1. V was pared by 2 bases and J by 11 bases, with 8 bases of the junction left unmatched. Germline values: CDR1 GTSNPN, CDR2 SVGIG (reference sequence). This CDR3 spans 12 amino acids. CDR3 protein: CAWSYTTGWAFF. The CDR3 coding sequence is TGTGCCTGGAGTTACACGACAGGGTGGGCTTTCTTT.

V is TRBV6-5 and J is TRBJ1-5; no definite D call. The CDR3 has 14 amino acids. Germline V gene data show CDR1 as MNHEY and CDR2 as SVGAGI. V was cut by 0 bases and J by 3 bases, with 6 bases left in between. DNA for the CDR3: TGTGCCAGCAGTTACTCAGGGTCCAATCAGCCCCAGCATTTT. This translates into CASSYSGSNQPQHF.

The gene calls are TRBV7-2 and TRBJ1-3, with no clear D. The CDR3 consists of 13 residues. V shed 6 bases and J shed 0 bases, with 6 bases lying between them. Germline CDR1 is SGHTA and CDR2 is FQGNSA. As DNA, the CDR3 is TGTGCCAGCAGAACCAGCTCTGGAAACACCATATATTTT. This gives the protein CASRTSSGNTIYF.

The CDR3 spells CASSHTRADTPGSYNEQFF. CDR3 nucleotide sequence: TGTGCCAGCAGCCACACGAGGGCAGACACCCCGGGTTCCTACAATGAGCAGTTCTTC. This sequence joins TRBV3-1 (or the pseudogene TRBV3-2) and TRBJ2-1; tentative D call: TRBD2 (5 bases). This CDR3 has 19 residues. The V end lost 3 bases, the J end lost 1 base, and 22 bases lay between the germline ends. CDR1 and CDR2 (germline): LGHDT, YNNKEL (reference sequence).